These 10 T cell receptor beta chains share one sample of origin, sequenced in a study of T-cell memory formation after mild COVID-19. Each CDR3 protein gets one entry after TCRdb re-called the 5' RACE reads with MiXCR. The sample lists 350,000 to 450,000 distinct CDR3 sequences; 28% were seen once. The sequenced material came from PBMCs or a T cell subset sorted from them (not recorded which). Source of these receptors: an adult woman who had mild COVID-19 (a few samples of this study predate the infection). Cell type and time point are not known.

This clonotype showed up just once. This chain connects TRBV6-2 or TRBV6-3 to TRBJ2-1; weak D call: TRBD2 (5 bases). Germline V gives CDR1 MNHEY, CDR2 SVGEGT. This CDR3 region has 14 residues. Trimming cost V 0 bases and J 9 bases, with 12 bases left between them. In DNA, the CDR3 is TGTGCCAGCAGTTACTCGGGCTTCCGGGGTGAGCAGTTCTTC. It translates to CASSYSGFRGEQFF.

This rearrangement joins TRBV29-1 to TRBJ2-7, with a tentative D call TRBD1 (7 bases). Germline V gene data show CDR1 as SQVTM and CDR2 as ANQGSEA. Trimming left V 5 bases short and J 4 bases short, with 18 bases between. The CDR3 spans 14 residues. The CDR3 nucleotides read TGCAGCGTTCGGAAGGAGGGGGCGAAATACGAGCAGTACTTC. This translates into CSVRKEGAKYEQYF.

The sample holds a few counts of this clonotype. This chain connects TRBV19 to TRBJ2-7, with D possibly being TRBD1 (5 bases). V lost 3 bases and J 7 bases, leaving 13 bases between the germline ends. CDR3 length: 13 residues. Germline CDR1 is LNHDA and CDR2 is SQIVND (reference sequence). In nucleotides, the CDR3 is TGTGCCAGTAGTATTCAGGGTCGAAGGGAGCAGTACTTC. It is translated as CASSIQGRREQYF.

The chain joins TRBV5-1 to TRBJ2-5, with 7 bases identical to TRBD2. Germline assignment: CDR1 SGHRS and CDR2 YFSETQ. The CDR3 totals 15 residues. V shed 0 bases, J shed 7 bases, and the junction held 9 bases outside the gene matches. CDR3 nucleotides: TGCGCCAGCAGCTTGGCGGCTAGCAGGGAGGGGACCCAGTACTTC. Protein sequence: CASSLAASREGTQYF.

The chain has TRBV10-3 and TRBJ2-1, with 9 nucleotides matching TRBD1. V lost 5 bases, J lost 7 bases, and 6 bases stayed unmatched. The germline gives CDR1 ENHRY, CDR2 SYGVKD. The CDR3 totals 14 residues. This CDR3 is CAISPGQGRNEQFF. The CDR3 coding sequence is TGTGCCATCAGTCCGGGACAGGGACGGAATGAGCAGTTCTTC.

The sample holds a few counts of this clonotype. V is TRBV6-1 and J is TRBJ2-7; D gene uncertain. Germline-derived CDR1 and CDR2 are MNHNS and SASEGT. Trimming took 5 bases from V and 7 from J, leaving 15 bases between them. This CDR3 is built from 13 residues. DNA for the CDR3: TGTGCCAGCAGTCCTGGCAGCCAATGGGAGCAGTACTTC. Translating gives CASSPGSQWEQYF.

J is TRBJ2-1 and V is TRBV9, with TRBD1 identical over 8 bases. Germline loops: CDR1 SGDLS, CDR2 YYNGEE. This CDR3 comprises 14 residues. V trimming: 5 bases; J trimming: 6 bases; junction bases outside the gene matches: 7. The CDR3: CASRGQAPGNEQFF. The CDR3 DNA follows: TGTGCCAGCAGGGGACAGGCGCCTGGCAATGAGCAGTTCTTC.

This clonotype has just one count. CDR3 DNA sequence: TGTGCCAGCAGCGTAGCCGGGAGAAGTGGCACCGGGGAGCTGTTTTTT. Translation: CASSVAGRSGTGELFF. V usage is TRBV9 and J usage is TRBJ2-2; a weak D match, TRBD2 (6 bases). The CDR3 is 16 residues long. Germline CDR1 reads SGDLS; CDR2 reads YYNGEE. V was trimmed by 0 bases and J by 4 bases, leaving 13 bases between them.

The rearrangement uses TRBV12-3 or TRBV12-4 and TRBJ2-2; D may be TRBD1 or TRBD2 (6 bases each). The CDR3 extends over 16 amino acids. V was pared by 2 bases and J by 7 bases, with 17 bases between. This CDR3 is CASSLRPGALGGELFF. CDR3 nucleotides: TGTGCCAGCAGTTTAAGGCCGGGGGCGCTCGGCGGGGAGCTGTTTTTT.

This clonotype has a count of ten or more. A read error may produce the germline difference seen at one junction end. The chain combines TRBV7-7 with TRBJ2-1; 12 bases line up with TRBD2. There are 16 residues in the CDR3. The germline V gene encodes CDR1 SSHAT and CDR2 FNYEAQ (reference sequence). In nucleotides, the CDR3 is TGTGCTAGCAGCGCGCAGGGACTAGCGGGTATCAATGAGCAGTTCTTC. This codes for CASSAQGLAGINEQFF.